Listed below are T cell receptor beta chains from one sample, sequenced in a study of shared clonotypes between healthy human individuals. Some clones are missing from TCRdb's copy, which holds only in-frame ones; the method was immunoSEQ multiplex PCR. Found here are approximately 620,000 clones, approximately 97% of them singletons; the top ten hold around 0.06%. The sequenced material came from naive CD4+ T cells sorted from blood. Receptor source: a woman in her 30s in good health. Both conserved end residues are part of each CDR3. A D gene is named only where the DNA matches it firmly. The size field is filled for only some rows; it gives once, few, many or a size class.

length: 12
size: .
J: TRBJ1-1
D: .
V: TRBV28
CDR3: CASSPGVTEAFF
DNA: TGTGCCAGCAGTCCAGGGGTTACTGAAGCTTTCTTT

length: 16
size: .
J: TRBJ2-5
D: TRBD1
V: TRBV28
CDR3: CASSFSPGQRRETQYF
DNA: TGTGCCAGCAGTTTTTCTCCGGGACAGAGGCGGGAGACCCAGTACTTC

length: 13
size: .
J: TRBJ2-1
D: .
V: TRBV27
CDR3: CASRVNSYNEQFF
DNA: TGTGCCAGCCGGGTTAATTCCTACAATGAGCAGTTCTTC

length: 15
size: .
J: TRBJ2-1
D: .
V: TRBV28
CDR3: CASIRTLSSYNEQFF
DNA: TGTGCCAGCATACGGACCCTGAGCTCCTACAATGAGCAGTTCTTC

length: 12
size: .
J: TRBJ2-7
D: TRBD2
V: TRBV6-5
CDR3: CASSAPAGEQYF
DNA: TGTGCCAGCAGTGCACCAGCGGGAGAGCAGTACTTC

length: 13
size: .
J: TRBJ1-5
D: .
V: TRBV21-1
CDR3: CASSKGGGQPQHF
DNA: TGTGCCAGCAGCAAAGGCGGGGGTCAGCCCCAGCATTTT

length: 14
size: .
J: TRBJ2-2
D: .
V: TRBV27
CDR3: CASSPRLDGGELFF
DNA: TGTGCCAGCAGTCCTCGGCTGGATGGCGGGGAGCTGTTTTTT

length: 14
size: once
J: TRBJ2-2
D: TRBD2
V: TRBV11-2
CDR3: CASSLEAGAGELFF
DNA: TGTGCCAGCAGCTTAGAAGCGGGAGCCGGGGAGCTGTTTTTT

length: 13
size: .
J: TRBJ1-5
D: .
V: TRBV4-1
CDR3: CASSLGQHQPQHF
DNA: TGCGCCAGCAGCCTCGGACAGCATCAGCCCCAGCATTTT

length: 13
size: once
J: TRBJ1-6
D: .
V: TRBV11-2
CDR3: CASRLVGVTPLHF
DNA: TGTGCCAGCAGGCTAGTAGGGGTAACACCCCTCCACTTT

length: 13
size: .
J: TRBJ1-1
D: .
V: TRBV6-1
CDR3: CAISTEGRTEAFF
DNA: TGTGCCATTTCAACGGAGGGGCGAACTGAAGCTTTCTTT

length: 17
size: .
J: TRBJ2-7
D: TRBD2
V: TRBV23-1
CDR3: CAGPPGLAGVHGEEQYF
DNA: TGCGCCGGCCCCCCCGGACTAGCGGGGGTTCATGGTGAGGAGCAGTACTTC

length: 17
size: once
J: TRBJ2-1
D: TRBD2
V: TRBV10-3
CDR3: CAISGTPAGASDNEQFF
DNA: TGTGCCATCAGTGGAACTCCAGCGGGAGCGTCTGACAATGAGCAGTTCTTC

length: 12
size: .
J: TRBJ2-7
D: .
V: TRBV10-3
CDR3: CAISGVGREQYF
DNA: TGTGCCATCAGTGGGGTGGGGAGGGAGCAGTACTTC

length: 17
size: .
J: TRBJ2-7
D: TRBD2
V: TRBV7-9
CDR3: CASSGAALAGGSYEQYF
DNA: TGTGCCAGCAGCGGAGCGGCACTAGCGGGAGGAAGTTACGAGCAGTACTTC

length: 14
size: .
J: TRBJ2-5
D: .
V: TRBV6-5
CDR3: CASSWGRNQETQYF
DNA: TGTGCCAGCAGTTGGGGCAGAAACCAAGAGACCCAGTACTTC

length: 14
size: once
J: TRBJ2-7
D: TRBD1
V: TRBV7-6
CDR3: CASSPGTGVREQYF
DNA: TGTGCCAGCAGTCCCGGGACAGGGGTTCGGGAGCAGTACTTC

length: 18
size: .
J: TRBJ2-1
D: TRBD2
V: TRBV5-1
CDR3: CASSLGLAGRSPYNEQFF
DNA: TGCGCCAGCAGCTTGGGGCTAGCGGGGAGAAGTCCGTACAATGAGCAGTTCTTC

length: 15
size: .
J: TRBJ2-7
D: TRBD2
V: TRBV4-1
CDR3: CASSHGTSGNYEQYF
DNA: TGCGCCAGCAGCCACGGGACTAGCGGTAACTACGAGCAGTACTTC

length: 17
size: .
J: TRBJ2-3
D: TRBD1
V: TRBV5-1
CDR3: CASSLTMEDRVTDTQYF
DNA: TGCGCCAGCAGCTTGACAATGGAGGACAGGGTAACAGATACGCAGTATTTT

length: 11
size: .
J: TRBJ1-4
D: .
V: TRBV20-1
CDR3: CSADPHEKLFF
DNA: TGCAGTGCCGACCCGCATGAAAAACTGTTTTTT

length: 13
size: once
J: TRBJ2-4
D: TRBD2
V: TRBV29-1
CDR3: CSVGAGVTNIQYF
DNA: TGCAGCGTTGGGGCGGGAGTCACAAACATTCAGTACTTC

length: 13
size: .
J: TRBJ2-2
D: .
V: TRBV10-3
CDR3: CAISEGGIGELFF
DNA: TGTGCCATCAGTGAAGGGGGGATCGGGGAGCTGTTTTTT

length: 14
size: .
J: TRBJ2-1
D: TRBD2
V: TRBV6-1
CDR3: CASRQIAGGEKQFF
DNA: TGTGCCAGCAGACAAATAGCGGGAGGGGAAAAACAGTTCTTC

length: 14
size: .
J: TRBJ2-3
D: .
V: TRBV5-1
CDR3: CASRGALITDTQYF
DNA: TGCGCCAGCCGAGGGGCCCTAATAACAGATACGCAGTATTTT

length: 14
size: .
J: TRBJ2-7
D: TRBD1
V: TRBV18
CDR3: CASSPPPGGFEQYF
DNA: TGTGCCAGCTCACCACCCCCAGGGGGTTTCGAGCAGTACTTC

length: 15
size: .
J: TRBJ2-7
D: TRBD1
V: TRBV10-3
CDR3: CAISAPGTETYEQYF
DNA: TGTGCCATCAGTGCCCCCGGGACAGAGACTTACGAGCAGTACTTC

length: 16
size: .
J: TRBJ2-1
D: .
V: TRBV11-3
CDR3: CASSLQDSGGYNEQFF
DNA: TGTGCCAGCAGCCTTCAGGACAGTGGGGGTTACAATGAGCAGTTCTTC

length: 15
size: once
J: TRBJ2-1
D: TRBD2
V: TRBV5-6
CDR3: CASSPLAGAYNEQFF
DNA: TGTGCCAGCAGCCCTCTAGCGGGAGCTTACAATGAGCAGTTCTTC

length: 13
size: .
J: TRBJ1-1
D: .
V: TRBV7-8
CDR3: CASSFKGGTEAFF
DNA: TGTGCCAGCAGCTTCAAGGGAGGCACTGAAGCTTTCTTT

length: 16
size: .
J: TRBJ1-5
D: .
V: TRBV27
CDR3: CASRRDSGYSNQPQHF
DNA: TGTGCCAGCAGACGAGACTCAGGGTATAGCAATCAGCCCCAGCATTTT

length: 11
size: .
J: TRBJ2-6
D: .
V: TRBV2
CDR3: CATRTLNVLTF
DNA: TGTGCCACCAGGACTCTCAACGTCCTGACTTTC

length: 16
size: once
J: TRBJ2-7
D: .
V: TRBV5-1
CDR3: CASSLGGRVFSYEQYF
DNA: TGCGCCAGCAGCTTAGGCGGCAGAGTTTTTTCCTACGAGCAGTACTTC